This passage covers 27 T cell receptor beta chains from one sample sequenced in a study of vaccination effects on CD4 cells after COVID-19. No antigen has been identified for these receptors. Assay: immunoSEQ multiplex PCR; the TCRdb copy retains only in-frame clones and omits some. The sample carries 65,000 or so clones, approximately 76% recorded once. ViraFEST expansion of antigen-specific CD4+ T cells with viral peptide pools preceded sequencing. Investigators separated out CD4+ T cells once 9 to 11 days of culture had passed. None of the vaccinated had previously contracted SARS-CoV-2, and their nucleocapsid antibodies tested negative. Source: CD4+ T cells from PBMCs cultured with HCoV-NL63 spike peptides, taken before COVID-19 vaccination. Every receptor here comes from a human donor who received a COVID-19 vaccine.

The genes are TRBV5-1 and TRBJ2-7; D unclear. This CDR3 has 14 residues. Trimming stripped 0 bases from V and 4 bases from J, with 11 bases between. Germline values: CDR1 SGHRS, CDR2 YFSETQ. CDR3 in DNA: TGCGCCAGCAGCTTGGCCGCTCGACTTTACGAGCAGTACGTC. This translates into CASSLAARLYEQYV.

This clone has only one observation. The CDR3 region has the DNA TGTGCCAGTACCCTGACTAGCGGGGGACATACGCAGTATTTT. It is translated as CASTLTSGGHTQYF. The rearrangement links TRBV19 to TRBJ2-3, with 12 bases fitting TRBD2. The CDR3 runs 14 residues. V trimming: 7 bases; J trimming: 7 bases; junction bases outside the gene matches: 6. Germline loops: CDR1 LNHDA, CDR2 SQIVND (reference sequence). The complete variable domain, with remaining parts taken from reference TRBV19 and TRBJ2-3, reads DGGITQSPKYLFRKEGQNVTLSCEQNLNHDAMYWYRQDPGQGLRLIYYSQIVNDFQKGDIAEGYSVSREKKESFPLTVTSAQKNPTAFYLCASTLTSGGHTQYFGPGTRLTVL.

The V and J genes are TRBV5-1 and TRBJ2-2, with D maybe TRBD2 (6 bases). CDR3 size: 14 residues. Trimming took 5 bases from V and 4 from J, leaving 12 bases between them. Per the germline V gene, CDR1 is SGHRS and CDR2 is YFSETQ. Here the CDR3 reads CASRWGGSTGELFF. Written as DNA, the CDR3 is TGCGCCAGCAGGTGGGGAGGTTCCACCGGGGAGCTGTTTTTT.

CDR3 region: CASSSKQGPRALGANVLTF. For the CDR3, the DNA is TGTGCCAGCAGTTCGAAACAGGGACCAAGGGCTCTTGGGGCCAACGTCCTGACTTTC. The rearrangement uses TRBV5-6 and TRBJ2-6; TRBD1 might be the D (6 bases). Germline CDR1 is SGHDT and CDR2 is YYEEEE. Trimming took 5 bases from V and 3 from J, leaving 24 bases between them. This CDR3 has 19 residues.

This clone was found a few times. The CDR3 bases are TGTGCCAGCAGCCACCTTTCAGGGAAGGGAATGAACACTGAAGCTTTCTTT. It yields the protein CASSHLSGKGMNTEAFF. The chain uses TRBV6-2 or TRBV6-3 and TRBJ1-1; D might be TRBD1 (5 bases). The V end was cut by 6 bases, the J end by 0 bases, with 20 bases between. The CDR3 contains 17 residues. In germline, CDR1 is MNHEY, CDR2 SVGEGT.

This chain uses TRBV12-3 or TRBV12-4 with TRBJ1-3; TRBD1 might be the D (5 bases). CDR3 length equals 12 residues. V lost 3 bases, J lost 10 bases, and 10 bases lay in between. CDR3 sequence (DNA): TGTGCCAGCAGTTTCTTCCAGGGAACCATATATTTT. Protein: CASSFFQGTIYF.

The chain carries TRBV28 and TRBJ1-2, with TRBD1 matching 8 bases. The J segment lost 8 bases and the V segment lost 1 base, leaving 9 bases of the junction unmatched. Per the germline V gene, CDR1 is MDHEN and CDR2 is SYDVKM. The CDR3 sequence is 15 residues long. CDR3 in DNA: TGTGCCAGCAGTTTATCCGGCAGGGGGCCGGAGGGCTACACCTTC. Amino acid sequence: CASSLSGRGPEGYTF.

The table lists this clone with a count of one. The DNA of the CDR3 is TGTGCCAGCAGTGAGTCTTCCGGGCGGAAAGCTTTCTTT. This encodes CASSESSGRKAFF. The rearrangement joins TRBV6-1 to TRBJ1-1; D is ambiguous. This CDR3 has 13 residues. Germline CDR1 reads MNHNS; CDR2 reads SASEGT. The germline V and J ends were trimmed by 3 bases and 9 bases, with 14 bases remaining between them.

The chain is built from TRBV5-8 and TRBJ2-3, with 7 bases that match TRBD1. Losses at the gene ends were 7 bases for V and 2 bases for J; bases not matched to a gene: 19. CDR3 length: 18 residues. Germline V lookup: CDR1 SGHTS, CDR2 YDEGEE. The CDR3 reads CASPLHPGQRTITDTQYF. The CDR3 bases are TGTGCCAGCCCCCTACACCCGGGACAGCGAACGATCACAGATACGCAGTATTTT.

The V and J genes are TRBV9 and TRBJ2-3, with no clear D. CDR1 and CDR2 from the germline V gene are SGDLS and YYNGEE. The CDR3 extends over 13 amino acids. V lost 4 bases and J lost 0, with 6 bases in between. CDR3 bases: TGTGCCAGCAGCCCTCTTAGCACAGATACGCAGTATTTT. Translation gives CASSPLSTDTQYF.

This chain uses TRBV27 with TRBJ1-2; D is unresolved. Trimming cost V 2 bases and J 4 bases, with 5 bases left between them. The CDR3 loop spans 12 amino acids. Germline CDR1 and CDR2: MNHEY and SMNVEV (reference sequence). DNA of the CDR3: TGTGCCAGCAGTTTAGCGGGCTATGGCTACACCTTC. Translation: CASSLAGYGYTF.

The genes are TRBV9 and TRBJ2-1, with 8 bases aligning to TRBD2. Per germline, CDR1 SGDLS and CDR2 YYNGEE. This CDR3 spans 16 amino acids. With V trimmed by 4 bases and J by 3 bases, 9 bases remained unmatched. In DNA form, the CDR3 reads TGTGCCAGCAGCCGCGGCCTCGCGGGGGGCTACAATGAGCAGTTCTTC. Its translation: CASSRGLAGGYNEQFF.

This clone was seen only a few times. V gene TRBV9 combines with J gene TRBJ2-1; D may correspond to TRBD1 or TRBD2 (6 bases each). This CDR3 has 16 amino acids. V shed 4 bases and J shed 2 bases, with 16 bases lying between them. The germline gives CDR1 SGDLS, CDR2 YYNGEE. The DNA of the CDR3 is TGTGCCAGCAGCCCTAAGGGGGGACGTACCTACAATGAGCAGTTCTTC. Translating it yields CASSPKGGRTYNEQFF.

The chain joins TRBV11-2 to TRBJ1-1, with D unresolved. The germline V gene encodes CDR1 SGHAT and CDR2 FQNNGV. The CDR3 is 14 residues long. V was trimmed by 3 bases and J by 1 base, leaving 9 bases between them. CDR3 amino acids: CASSFATSNTEAFF. The CDR3 DNA reads TGTGCCAGCAGCTTTGCGACATCGAACACTGAAGCTTTCTTT.

The DNA of the CDR3 is TGTGCCACCAGTGATCCCGGACAGTTAGAGACCCAGTACTTC. Translated, it gives CATSDPGQLETQYF. The gene calls are TRBV24-1 and TRBJ2-5; D might be TRBD1 (6 bases). There are 14 residues in the CDR3. Trimming took off 3 bases at V and 4 bases at J, with 11 bases between the two ends. Germline CDR1 KGHDR, CDR2 SFDVKD.

The chain recombines TRBV5-1 with TRBJ2-3, with unresolved D. Trimming shortened V by 3 bases and J by 6 bases, and 14 bases separated the two germline ends. The CDR3 sequence is 14 residues long. CDR1 SGHRS and CDR2 YFSETQ come from the germline V gene. CDR3 loop: CASSSSGRDDTQYF. The DNA for the CDR3 is TGCGCCAGCAGCTCGTCCGGTCGTGACGATACGCAGTATTTT.

V gene TRBV7-9 combines with J gene TRBJ1-1; D not certain. Germline V gives CDR1 SEHNR, CDR2 FQNEAQ (reference sequence). Trimming removed 5 bases at V and 5 bases at J, with 9 bases between. This CDR3 region has 12 residues. CDR3 loop: CASSQLWTEAFF. The DNA of the CDR3 is TGTGCCAGCAGCCAGCTGTGGACTGAAGCTTTCTTT.

CDR3 in amino acids: CASTFSNQPQHF. CDR3 DNA: TGTGCCAGCACCTTCAGCAATCAGCCCCAGCATTTT. The chain is built from TRBV12-3 or TRBV12-4 and TRBJ1-5; no clear D gene. V was trimmed by 7 bases and J by 1 base, leaving 5 bases between them. The CDR3 length is 12 residues.

The genes are TRBV9 and TRBJ2-2; weak D call: TRBD1 (6 bases). Germline CDR1 SGDLS, CDR2 YYNGEE. The CDR3 totals 16 residues. V was shortened by 4 bases and J by 2 bases, with 15 bases between the two germline ends. The CDR3 loop is CASSPPGQQNTGELFF. In nucleotides, the CDR3 is TGTGCCAGCAGCCCCCCCGGACAGCAAAACACCGGGGAGCTGTTTTTT.

V and J are TRBV6-2 or TRBV6-3 and TRBJ2-1; TRBD2 matches at 10 bases. In germline, CDR1 is MNHEY, CDR2 SVGEGT. The CDR3 spans 16 residues. The V gene end was trimmed by 0 bases and the J gene end by 8 bases; junction bases not matched to a gene: 7. The chain's CDR3 is CASSYSTSGWADEQFF. CDR3 nucleotide sequence: TGTGCCAGCAGTTACTCGACTAGCGGGTGGGCTGATGAGCAGTTCTTC.

The V call is TRBV5-1, the J call TRBJ2-1; a weak D match, TRBD2 (5 bases). CDR1 and CDR2 from the germline V gene are SGHRS and YFSETQ. V was trimmed by 5 bases and J by 7 bases, leaving 16 bases between them. CDR3 size: 14 residues. The CDR3 sequence is CASRSRSEGNEQFF. The CDR3 nucleotides read TGCGCCAGCAGGTCTCGTTCCGAGGGAAATGAGCAGTTCTTC.

The V and J genes are TRBV4-1 and TRBJ1-6; the D is unclear. Per the germline V gene, CDR1 is MGHRA and CDR2 is YSYEKL. V was cut by 0 bases and J by 0 bases, with 12 bases left in between. The CDR3 totals 18 residues. The CDR3 DNA reads as TGCGCCAGCAGCCAAGAAGGAACGGCAAACTCCTATAATTCACCCCTCCACTTT. It is translated as CASSQEGTANSYNSPLHF.

This rearrangement joins TRBV15 to TRBJ1-2; D gene unclear. Germline V gene data show CDR1 as LNHNV and CDR2 as YYDKDF (reference sequence). The CDR3 extends over 15 amino acids. Deletions cut 1 base from V and 4 bases from J, with 13 bases between. CDR3 nucleotide sequence: TGTGCCACCAGCAGAGTTTCCGGGGAAGGCTATGGCTACACCTTC. The encoded protein is CATSRVSGEGYGYTF.

Regarding this clone: The junction does not match germline at one end; this may be a read error. The chain carries TRBV10-3 and TRBJ1-5; TRBD1 agrees at 9 bases. The germline gives CDR1 ENHRY, CDR2 SYGVKD. The CDR3 contains 14 residues. CDR3 in amino acids: CAISGQGSNQPQHF. The CDR3 coding sequence is TGTGCCATTAGTGGACAGGGGAGCAATCAGCCCCAGCATTTT.

This chain joins TRBV10-2 and TRBJ2-7; D unresolved. The CDR3 consists of 14 residues. Trimming removed 2 bases at V and 1 base at J, with 9 bases between. Germline values: CDR1 WSHSY, CDR2 SAAADI. The CDR3 DNA reads TGCGCCAGCAGTGAGGTGAGGTCGTCCTACGAGCAGTACGTC. Protein: CASSEVRSSYEQYV.

The gene calls are TRBV6-5 and TRBJ2-2, with a possible D match to TRBD1 (6 bases). The germline V gene has CDR1 MNHEY and CDR2 SVGAGI. Trimming pared 6 bases from V and 3 bases from J, leaving 11 bases between. The CDR3 is made up of 14 amino acids. The CDR3 nucleotides read TGTGCCAGCAGAAACAGGGTGCACACCGGGGAGCTGTTTTTT. Residues: CASRNRVHTGELFF.

This chain connects TRBV7-6 to TRBJ2-3; 7 bases map to TRBD2. V was clipped by 4 bases and J by 3 bases; unmatched bases: 13. The V gene's germline CDR1 is SGHVS and CDR2 FNYEAQ. This CDR3 has 17 residues. The CDR3 protein is CASSSLGGGGATDTQYF. The DNA of the CDR3 is TGTGCCAGCAGCTCCCTGGGTGGCGGGGGAGCTACAGATACGCAGTATTTT.